The 8 T cell receptor beta chains listed next were all sequenced from one sample in a study of control samples from healthy donors and cancer patients. TCRdb's table, derived via immunoSEQ multiplex PCR, lists solely in-frame clones and lacks some. The table includes around 75,000 clones, over 80% detected once. Specimen: blood. These receptors were obtained from a woman aged 55-70 years in good health.

This sequence joins TRBV19 and TRBJ2-4; 7 nucleotides line up with TRBD1. CDR1 is LNHDA, CDR2 SQIVND, per germline (reference sequence). With 5 bases clipped from V and 7 bases from J, the junction kept 8 bases outside the gene matches. The CDR3 is made up of 14 amino acids. The CDR3 reads CASSFTGVGNIQYF. CDR3 nucleotide sequence: TGTGCCAGTAGTTTCACAGGGGTGGGCAACATTCAGTACTTC.

The rearrangement uses TRBV27 and TRBJ2-1; 8 nucleotides match TRBD2. The CDR3 extends over 17 amino acids. After removal of 7 bases from V and 5 bases from J, the junction contained 16 bases not matched to a gene. Germline assignment: CDR1 MNHEY and CDR2 SMNVEV (reference sequence). Here the CDR3 reads CASTLRLQRERNNEQFF. The CDR3 DNA reads as TGTGCCAGCACCTTAAGGCTCCAGCGGGAGAGGAACAATGAGCAGTTCTTC.

This chain connects TRBV28 to TRBJ1-5; 7 positions match TRBD1. CDR1 and CDR2 (germline): MDHEN, SYDVKM. The CDR3 extends over 16 amino acids. Germline trimming cut 5 bases from V and 1 base from J; bases unmatched to any gene: 8. The CDR3 DNA reads TGTGCCAGCAGTCGGAGGGGAGGGGGCAGCAATCAGCCCCAGCATTTT. Its translation: CASSRRGGGSNQPQHF. Full variable domain (outside the CDR3, taken from reference TRBV28 and TRBJ1-5): DVKVTQSSRYLVKRTGEKVFLECVQDMDHENMFWYRQDPGLGLRLIYFSYDVKMKEKGDIPEGYSVSREKKERFSLILESASTNQTSMYLCASSRRGGGSNQPQHFGDGTRLSIL.

The chain employs TRBV5-5 and TRBJ1-1, with D maybe TRBD1 (6 bases). This CDR3 has 13 amino acids. The V end lost 4 bases, the J end lost 2 bases, and 9 bases lay between the germline ends. Germline V CDR1 and CDR2: SGHKS, YYEKEE (reference sequence). The CDR3 sequence: CASSIGGNTEAFF. DNA of the CDR3: TGTGCCAGCAGCATAGGGGGTAACACTGAAGCTTTCTTT.

This clone was recorded once. The chain links TRBV19 to TRBJ1-4, with D unresolved. This CDR3 contains 14 residues. The V end lost 3 bases, the J end lost 1 base, and 6 bases lay between the germline ends. From germline, CDR1 is LNHDA and CDR2 SQIVND (reference sequence). The CDR3: CASSIVGTNEKLFF. CDR3 DNA: TGTGCCAGTAGTATCGTGGGAACTAATGAAAAACTGTTTTTT. Combining the CDR3 with reference TRBV19 and TRBJ1-4 gives the whole variable domain DGGITQSPKYLFRKEGQNVTLSCEQNLNHDAMYWYRQDPGQGLRLIYYSQIVNDFQKGDIAEGYSVSREKKESFPLTVTSAQKNPTAFYLCASSIVGTNEKLFFGSGTQLSVL.

This clone is a singleton in its sample. The rearrangement uses TRBV5-6 and TRBJ1-1; D possibly corresponds to TRBD1 (5 bases). The CDR3 contains 15 residues. The V gene's germline CDR1 is SGHDT and CDR2 YYEEEE. V shed 3 bases and J shed 0 bases, with 12 bases lying between them. The CDR3 sequence is CASSSGTVMNTEAFF. CDR3 coding DNA: TGTGCCAGCAGCTCAGGGACGGTAATGAACACTGAAGCTTTCTTT.

The V gene is TRBV30, the J gene TRBJ2-4; D is perhaps TRBD1 or TRBD2 (5 bases each). The CDR3 extends over 14 amino acids. Germline V gene data show CDR1 as GTSNPN and CDR2 as SVGIG (reference sequence). V was pared by 1 base and J by 7 bases, with 14 bases between. The CDR3 DNA reads TGTGCCTGGAGTGCGGTGGGACGGAGGAACATTCAGTACTTC. Translation: CAWSAVGRRNIQYF.

The chain couples TRBV7-8 to TRBJ2-1; D gene uncertain. The CDR3 consists of 14 residues. The V and J ends lost 5 bases and 4 bases respectively, with 12 bases between them. Per germline, CDR1 SGHVS and CDR2 FQNEAQ. CDR3 DNA sequence: TGTGCCAGCAGCGGAGAGTTGAGATACAATGAGCAGTTCTTC. Translating it yields CASSGELRYNEQFF.